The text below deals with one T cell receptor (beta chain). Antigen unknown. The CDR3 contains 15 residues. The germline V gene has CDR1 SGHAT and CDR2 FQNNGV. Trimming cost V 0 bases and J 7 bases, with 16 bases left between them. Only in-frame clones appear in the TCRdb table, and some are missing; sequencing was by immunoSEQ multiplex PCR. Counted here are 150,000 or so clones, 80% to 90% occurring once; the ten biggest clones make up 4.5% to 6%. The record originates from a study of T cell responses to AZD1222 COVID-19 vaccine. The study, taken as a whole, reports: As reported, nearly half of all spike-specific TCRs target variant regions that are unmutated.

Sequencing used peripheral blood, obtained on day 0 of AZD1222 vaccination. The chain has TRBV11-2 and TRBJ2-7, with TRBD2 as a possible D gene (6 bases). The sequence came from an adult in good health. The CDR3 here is CASSLDVRGAREQYF. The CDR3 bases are TGTGCCAGCAGCTTAGATGTTCGCGGGGCAAGGGAGCAGTACTTC.